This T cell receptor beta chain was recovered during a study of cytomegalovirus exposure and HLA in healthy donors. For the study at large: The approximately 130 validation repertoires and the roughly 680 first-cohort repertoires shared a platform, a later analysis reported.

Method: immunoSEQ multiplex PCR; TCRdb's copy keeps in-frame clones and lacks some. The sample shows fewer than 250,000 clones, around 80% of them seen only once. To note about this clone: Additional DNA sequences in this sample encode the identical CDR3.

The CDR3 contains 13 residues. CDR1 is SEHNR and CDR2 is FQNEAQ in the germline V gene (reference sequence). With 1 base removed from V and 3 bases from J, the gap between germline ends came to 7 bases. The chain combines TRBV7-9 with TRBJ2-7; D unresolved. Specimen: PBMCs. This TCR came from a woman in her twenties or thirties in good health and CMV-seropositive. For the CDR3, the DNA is TGTGCCAGCAGCTTAGGGCCCCGCTACGAGCAGTACTTC. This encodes CASSLGPRYEQYF. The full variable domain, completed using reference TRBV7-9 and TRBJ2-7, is DTGVSQNPRHKITKRGQNVTFRCDPISEHNRLYWYRQTLGQGPEFLTYFQNEAQLEKSRLLSDRFSAERPKGSFSTLEIQRTEQGDSAMYLCASSLGPRYEQYFGPGTRLTVT.